A single sample gave rise to the 11 T cell receptor beta chains below, sequenced in a study of blood T cell repertoires in COVID-19. This table comes from immunoSEQ multiplex PCR, and its TCRdb copy is limited to in-frame clones, with some not included. The sample contains about 150,000 clones, roughly nine tenths of which appear only once. Sequences were obtained from peripheral blood. The receptors were gathered from a man aged 50-60 years with acute or convalescent COVID-19.

This chain links TRBV5-1 with TRBJ2-7, with D uncertain. The CDR3 is 12 residues long. Germline V gene sequence: CDR1 SGHRS, CDR2 YFSETQ. The germline V and J ends were trimmed by 4 bases and 0 bases, with 5 bases remaining between them. CDR3 bases: TGCGCCAGCAGCCATAGCTCCTACGAGCAGTACTTC. It yields the protein CASSHSSYEQYF.

This clone was observed a single time. A read error may account for a junction end that differs from germline. This chain links TRBV7-7 with TRBJ2-2; TRBD1 matches at 11 bases. CDR1 SSHAT and CDR2 FNYEAQ come from the germline V gene (reference sequence). This CDR3 is built from 17 residues. DNA for the CDR3: TGTGCTAGCAGCCCACGGACAGGGGGCCGAGGCACCGGGGAGCTGTTTTTT. Its protein is CASSPRTGGRGTGELFF.

The chain combines TRBV5-1 with TRBJ1-6; D possibly corresponds to TRBD1 (6 bases). V was trimmed by 0 bases and J by 3 bases, leaving 10 bases between them. Germline values: CDR1 SGHRS, CDR2 YFSETQ. This CDR3 has 16 amino acids. The CDR3: CASSLAGGGYNSPLHF. CDR3 bases: TGCGCCAGCAGCTTGGCGGGAGGGGGCTATAATTCACCCCTCCACTTT.

The V gene is TRBV19, the J gene TRBJ2-3; a weak D match, TRBD1 (5 bases). V shed 5 bases and J shed 5 bases, with 11 bases lying between them. The CDR3 consists of 13 residues. Germline loops: CDR1 LNHDA, CDR2 SQIVND (reference sequence). CDR3 region: CASSVTAGDTQYF. Here the CDR3 DNA reads TGTGCCAGTAGTGTGACAGCAGGAGATACGCAGTATTTT. The variable domain in full, with the rest retrieved from reference TRBV19 and TRBJ2-3, is DGGITQSPKYLFRKEGQNVTLSCEQNLNHDAMYWYRQDPGQGLRLIYYSQIVNDFQKGDIAEGYSVSREKKESFPLTVTSAQKNPTAFYLCASSVTAGDTQYFGPGTRLTVL.

The chain has TRBV5-1 and TRBJ2-2; 8 bases map to TRBD1. V lost 4 bases, J lost 0 bases, and 5 bases stayed unmatched. The CDR3 loop spans 16 amino acids. Germline CDR1 reads SGHRS; CDR2 reads YFSETQ. The CDR3 DNA reads as TGCGCCAGCAGCCAGCGACAGGGGCCGAACACCGGGGAGCTGTTTTTT. This encodes CASSQRQGPNTGELFF.

The chain has TRBV7-9 and TRBJ2-1, with D tentatively TRBD1 (5 bases). The germline V and J ends were trimmed by 1 base and 3 bases, with 13 bases remaining between them. The germline V gene encodes CDR1 SEHNR and CDR2 FQNEAQ (reference sequence). This CDR3 contains 16 residues. The CDR3 sequence is CASSLVTGLGYNEQFF. CDR3 coding DNA: TGTGCCAGCAGCTTAGTTACAGGATTAGGCTACAATGAGCAGTTCTTC. Full variable domain (outside the CDR3, taken from reference TRBV7-9 and TRBJ2-1): DTGVSQNPRHKITKRGQNVTFRCDPISEHNRLYWYRQTLGQGPEFLTYFQNEAQLEKSRLLSDRFSAERPKGSFSTLEIQRTEQGDSAMYLCASSLVTGLGYNEQFFGPGTRLTVL.

The V and J genes are TRBV28 and TRBJ1-5, with D perhaps matching TRBD1 (6 bases). CDR3 length: 16 amino acids. Trimming shortened V by 8 bases and J by 0 bases, and 17 bases separated the two germline ends. The germline CDR1 and CDR2 sequences are MDHEN and SYDVKM. CDR3 DNA sequence: TGTGCCAGCGGTCTGCAGACAGGATTTAGCAATCAGCCCCAGCATTTT. Amino acids: CASGLQTGFSNQPQHF.

The V call is TRBV11-3, the J call TRBJ2-5, with 10 positions matching TRBD1. With 5 bases clipped from V and 4 bases from J, the junction kept 10 bases outside the gene matches. The CDR3 is 16 amino acids. Germline V gene data show CDR1 as SGHNT and CDR2 as YENEEA. Written as DNA, the CDR3 is TGTGCCAGCAGCATGGGACAGGGGATATTTGGAGAGACCCAGTACTTC. It translates to CASSMGQGIFGETQYF. Full variable domain (outside the CDR3, taken from reference TRBV11-3 and TRBJ2-5): EAGVVQSPRYKIIEKKQPVAFWCNPISGHNTLYWYLQNLGQGPELLIRYENEEAVDDSQLPKDRFSAERLKGVDSTLKIQPAELGDSAVYLCASSMGQGIFGETQYFGPGTRLLVL.

The V and J genes are TRBV9 and TRBJ2-7, with D tentatively TRBD2 (5 bases). The CDR3 loop spans 15 amino acids. Germline assignment: CDR1 SGDLS and CDR2 YYNGEE. Trimming took 6 bases from V and 5 from J, leaving 21 bases between them. The CDR3 reads CASTRYPRGVDEQYF. The DNA for the CDR3 is TGTGCCAGCACCCGGTACCCTCGGGGTGTCGACGAGCAGTACTTC.

The chain carries TRBV12-5 and TRBJ2-5; D remains unclear. V shed 5 bases and J shed 4 bases, with 8 bases lying between them. Germline loops: CDR1 LGHNT, CDR2 FRNRAP. The CDR3 contains 12 residues. CDR3 in DNA: TGTGCTAGTGGTCCGTCCGGAGAGACCCAGTACTTC. Amino acids: CASGPSGETQYF.

The chain is built from TRBV28 and TRBJ2-2, with 9 bases aligning to TRBD2. V shed 2 bases and J 3 bases; nucleotides not matched to a gene: 7. This CDR3 is 17 amino acids long. Looked up from germline, CDR1 is MDHEN and CDR2 is SYDVKM. The CDR3 coding sequence is TGTGCCAGCAGTTTAACGCTAGCGGGGCGGGACACCGGGGAGCTGTTTTTT. It specifies CASSLTLAGRDTGELFF.